The 22 T cell receptor beta chains presented below share a single source sample, sequenced in a study of T cell changes during pregnancy in multiple sclerosis (dated by TCRdb to about 2019). To prepare the library, the immunoSEQ multiplex PCR assay was applied. TCRdb stores this immuneACCESS table with in-frame sequences only. Part of the clones is absent; in the studies checked, under half of the shortfall reflects unresolved V genes, and no reason is known for the rest. For this sample the table gives roughly 97,000 clones, of which roughly nine tenths were detected only once. 0.7% to 0.9% of the sample rests with the top ten. The input for sequencing was peripheral blood, taken in the second trimester of pregnancy. The receptors derive from a female donor in good health, enrolled as a control in a pregnancy study.

V is TRBV15 and J is TRBJ1-2; a possible D gene is TRBD1 (6 bases). With 0 bases removed from V and 6 bases from J, the gap between germline ends came to 11 bases. Germline CDR1 LNHNV, CDR2 YYDKDF (reference sequence). This CDR3 is 14 amino acids long. The CDR3 coding sequence is TGTGCCACCAGCAGAGACCGGGGGGCGGATGGCTACACCTTC. Residues: CATSRDRGADGYTF. The whole variable domain, filled in from reference TRBV15 and TRBJ1-2, reads DAMVIQNPRYQVTQFGKPVTLSCSQTLNHNVMYWYQQKSSQAPKLLFHYYDKDFNNEADTPDNFQSRRPNTSFCFLDIRSPGLGDTAMYLCATSRDRGADGYTFGSGTRLTVV.

The chain employs TRBV5-3 and TRBJ1-5; 7 positions match TRBD1. TRBV5-3 is annotated as an ORF whose role is uncertain. Trimming removed 0 bases from V and 3 bases from J; junction bases left unmatched: 18. This CDR3 is 20 amino acids long. The CDR3 sequence is CARSLVVSGQRDFDNQPQHF. CDR3 coding DNA: TGTGCCAGAAGCTTGGTTGTTTCGGGACAGCGAGACTTCGACAATCAGCCCCAGCATTTT.

The gene calls are TRBV6-5 and TRBJ1-3, with 8 bases aligning to TRBD1. The CDR3 runs 15 residues. Per the germline V gene, CDR1 is MNHEY and CDR2 is SVGAGI. J gave up 3 bases and V 5 bases, and 6 bases lay outside the gene matches. The CDR3 DNA is TGTGCCAGCAGTACCTACAGGGGGAGTGGAAACACCATATATTTT. Translation gives CASSTYRGSGNTIYF.

This chain connects TRBV12-5 to TRBJ2-7; no clear D gene. The CDR3 loop spans 11 amino acids. Germline V gene lookup returns CDR1 LGHNT and CDR2 FRNRAP. V lost 2 bases and J 7 bases, leaving 6 bases between the germline ends. CDR3 DNA sequence: TGTGCTAGTGGTTTGACAGTAGAGCAGTACTTC. Translating gives CASGLTVEQYF.

The chain carries TRBV7-2 and TRBJ1-3; 7 positions match TRBD1. CDR3 length equals 17 residues. Germline CDR1 is SGHTA and CDR2 is FQGNSA. The trim removed 1 base at V and 2 bases at J, leaving 8 bases unmatched. The CDR3 coding sequence is TGTGCCAGCAGCTTAGGACAGGGAGTATTGACTGGAAACACCATATATTTT. It specifies CASSLGQGVLTGNTIYF.

This chain connects TRBV5-1 to TRBJ2-1, with 7 bases aligning to TRBD1. The CDR3 runs 13 residues. Per germline, CDR1 SGHRS and CDR2 YFSETQ. The ends lost 3 bases at V and 13 bases at J; junction bases unmatched: 10. CDR3 region: CASSWGTATGQFF. In nucleotides, the CDR3 is TGCGCCAGCAGCTGGGGGACAGCCACTGGACAGTTCTTC.

V usage is TRBV19 and J usage is TRBJ2-2, with 10 bases lining up with TRBD2. Germline CDR1 and CDR2: LNHDA and SQIVND (reference sequence). The V segment lost 7 bases and the J segment 4 bases; nucleotides outside the gene matches: 6. The CDR3 totals 15 residues. The CDR3 DNA is TGTGCCAGTAATCCGGCTAGCGGGGGCACCGGGGAGCTGTTTTTT. This gives the protein CASNPASGGTGELFF.

This rearrangement joins TRBV6-1 to TRBJ1-2; no clear D. The germline CDR1 and CDR2 sequences are MNHNS and SASEGT. Deletions cut 7 bases from V and 1 base from J, with 4 bases between. This CDR3 contains 11 residues. Here the CDR3 DNA reads TGTGCCAGCACGGTTAACTATGGCTACACCTTC. Translated: CASTVNYGYTF.

The chain links TRBV27 to TRBJ1-1, with TRBD1 identical over 12 bases. This CDR3 has 15 amino acids. Trimming cost V 5 bases and J 3 bases; bases outside gene matches: 4. Germline-derived CDR1 and CDR2 are MNHEY and SMNVEV (reference sequence). The CDR3 protein is CASSLRDRGHTEAFF. The CDR3 coding sequence is TGTGCCAGCAGTCTCCGGGACAGGGGGCACACTGAAGCTTTCTTT.

V usage is TRBV9 and J usage is TRBJ2-7; TRBD1 might be the D (6 bases). The CDR3 sequence is 15 residues long. The germline CDR1 and CDR2 sequences are SGDLS and YYNGEE. The germline V and J ends were trimmed by 3 bases and 2 bases, with 15 bases remaining between them. DNA for the CDR3: TGTGCCAGCAGCGAGGACAGCGCGAGAACCTACGAGCAGTACTTC. Encoded protein: CASSEDSARTYEQYF.

This chain links TRBV2 with TRBJ2-2, with 11 positions matching TRBD2. Germline V gene data show CDR1 as SNHLY and CDR2 as FYNNEI. V dropped 5 bases and J dropped 5; count of bases not matched to a gene: 7. The CDR3 is made up of 16 amino acids. As DNA, the CDR3 is TGTGCCAGCAGTCTATTAGCGGGAGGGCCAACCGGGGAGCTGTTTTTT. As protein: CASSLLAGGPTGELFF.

V is TRBV28 and J is TRBJ2-5, with 14 bases matching TRBD2. The V gene end was trimmed by 3 bases and the J gene end by 5 bases; junction bases not matched to a gene: 5. The germline V gene encodes CDR1 MDHEN and CDR2 SYDVKM. The CDR3 totals 16 residues. CDR3 coding DNA: TGTGCCAGCAGTTTGGGGACTAGCGGGAGTAAGGAGACCCAGTACTTC. Translation gives CASSLGTSGSKETQYF.

V usage is TRBV5-6 and J usage is TRBJ2-7, with D perhaps matching TRBD1 (6 bases). Trimming removed 0 bases from V and 3 bases from J, with 13 bases in between. CDR3 size: 15 residues. The germline V gene encodes CDR1 SGHDT and CDR2 YYEEEE. The CDR3 region is CASSLGQGTDYEQYF. In DNA, the CDR3 is TGTGCCAGCAGCTTGGGCCAGGGGACGGACTACGAGCAGTACTTC.

The chain joins TRBV27 to TRBJ2-1; no reliable D call. V was trimmed by 6 bases and J by 0 bases, leaving 12 bases between them. CDR3 length: 15 residues. Germline CDR1 MNHEY, CDR2 SMNVEV (reference sequence). CDR3 in DNA: TGTGCCAGCAGGATAACACGAAGCTCCTACAATGAGCAGTTCTTC. As protein: CASRITRSSYNEQFF.

This chain uses TRBV29-1 with TRBJ1-2; 7 nucleotides match TRBD1. The J segment lost 4 bases and the V segment lost 2 bases, leaving 4 bases of the junction unmatched. Germline CDR1 reads SQVTM; CDR2 reads ANQGSEA. This CDR3 spans 13 amino acids. CDR3 amino acids: CSVEKDRFYGYTF. The CDR3 DNA reads as TGCAGCGTTGAAAAGGACAGGTTCTATGGCTACACCTTC. The entire variable domain, with the rest obtained from reference TRBV29-1 and TRBJ1-2, is as follows: SAVISQKPSRDICQRGTSLTIQCQVDSQVTMMFWYRQQPGQSLTLIATANQGSEATYESGFVIDKFPISRPNLTFSTLTVSNMSPEDSSIYLCSVEKDRFYGYTFGSGTRLTVV.

The V gene is TRBV7-9, the J gene TRBJ2-7; TRBD2 agrees at 8 bases. The V and J ends lost 2 bases and 5 bases, in that order; junction bases with no gene match: 5. CDR3 length: 14 residues. Germline V lookup: CDR1 SEHNR, CDR2 FQNEAQ (reference sequence). The DNA of the CDR3 is TGTGCCAGCAGCTTACGAAGCGGGGGCGACGAGCAGTACTTC. Translated, it gives CASSLRSGGDEQYF.

This clone was counted only a few times. The chain combines TRBV5-1 with TRBJ1-1, with 7 nucleotides matching TRBD1. CDR3 length equals 12 residues. V shed 4 bases, J shed 8 bases, and the junction held 5 bases outside the gene matches. CDR1 and CDR2 (germline): SGHRS, YFSETQ. The CDR3 DNA sequence: TGCGCCAGCAGCCGAGGGGGCGCCGAAGCTTTCTTT. This translates into CASSRGGAEAFF.

This clone came up once. This rearrangement joins TRBV6-1 to TRBJ2-3, with 13 bases matching TRBD2. CDR1 is MNHNS, CDR2 SASEGT, per germline. The V and J ends lost 2 bases and 4 bases, in that order; junction bases with no gene match: 9. The CDR3 is 18 residues long. The CDR3 nucleotides read TGTGCCAGCAGTGAAACTAGCGGGGGGGCCTGGGGGTCAGATACGCAGTATTTT. Its protein is CASSETSGGAWGSDTQYF.

This chain connects TRBV2 to TRBJ1-5, with a weak D call TRBD1 (6 bases). Germline CDR1 and CDR2: SNHLY and FYNNEI. V was shortened by 6 bases and J by 9 bases, with 12 bases between the two germline ends. The CDR3 extends over 12 amino acids. The CDR3 DNA is TGTGCCAGCAGAACAGGGAATTTGCCCCAGCATTTT. This codes for CASRTGNLPQHF.

The chain recombines TRBV18 with TRBJ1-1; 11 bases fit TRBD1. The CDR3 has 14 residues. V gave up 2 bases and J gave up 9 bases; unmatched junction bases: 5. The V gene's germline CDR1 is KGHSH and CDR2 LQKENI. The CDR3 DNA follows: TGTGCCAGCTCACCAACCGGACAGGGGGCGAAAGCTTTCTTT. Translation: CASSPTGQGAKAFF.

This chain uses TRBV2 with TRBJ1-2, with 10 bases lining up with TRBD1. The germline V gene encodes CDR1 SNHLY and CDR2 FYNNEI. CDR3 length equals 15 residues. The V gene end was trimmed by 6 bases and the J gene end by 2 bases; junction bases not matched to a gene: 6. The CDR3 reads CASSPDRGPNYGYTF. The CDR3 DNA is TGTGCCAGCAGCCCCGACAGGGGGCCAAACTATGGCTACACCTTC.

The chain recombines TRBV27 with TRBJ1-1; a weak D match, TRBD1 (5 bases). The CDR3 loop spans 15 amino acids. Germline CDR1 and CDR2: MNHEY and SMNVEV (reference sequence). Trimming removed 5 bases from V and 0 bases from J, with 13 bases in between. The CDR3 loop is CASSPWTFMNTEAFF. Written as DNA, the CDR3 is TGTGCCAGCAGTCCTTGGACATTTATGAACACTGAAGCTTTCTTT.